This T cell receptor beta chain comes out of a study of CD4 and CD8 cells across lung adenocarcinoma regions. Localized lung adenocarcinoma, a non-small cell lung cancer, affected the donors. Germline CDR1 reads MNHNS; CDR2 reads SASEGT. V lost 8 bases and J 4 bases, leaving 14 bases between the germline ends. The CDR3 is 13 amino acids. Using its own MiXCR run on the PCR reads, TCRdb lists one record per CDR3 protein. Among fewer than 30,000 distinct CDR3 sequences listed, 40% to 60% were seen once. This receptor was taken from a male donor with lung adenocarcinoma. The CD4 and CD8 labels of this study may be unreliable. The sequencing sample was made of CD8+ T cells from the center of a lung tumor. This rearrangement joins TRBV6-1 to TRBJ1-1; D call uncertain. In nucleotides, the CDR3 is TGTGCCAGCTCTGGCGGGGAGGTCACTGAAGCTTTCTTT. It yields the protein CASSGGEVTEAFF.